The 21 T cell receptor beta chains below come from one sample, sequenced in a study of CD8 T cells in ankylosing spondylitis. Study-wide results and caveats: Among TCR beta sequences, a motif of eight highly homologous variants appeared characteristic of ankylosing spondylitis blood.

Each CDR3 protein is one row after TCRdb ran MiXCR on the 5' RACE reads. Found here are approximately 440,000 distinct CDR3 sequences, 15% to 20% of them singletons; the top ten hold approximately 0.97%. Their recognized antigens are unknown. The specimen sequenced was blood, either unsorted or a sorted T cell fraction (not recorded which). The receptors were gathered from a male donor with ankylosing spondylitis.

The chain carries TRBV12-3 or TRBV12-4 and TRBJ2-7; D not certain. V was cut by 3 bases and J by 7 bases, with 7 bases left in between. This CDR3 has 11 residues. CDR3 coding DNA: TGTGCCAGCAGTTTCGCTAGTGAGCAGTACTTC. Encoded protein: CASSFASEQYF.

This clonotype was detected many times. The CDR3 nucleotides are TGCGCCAGCAGCTTGGGGGGGGACACCTACAATGAGCAGTTCTTC. This translates into CASSLGGDTYNEQFF. V gene TRBV5-1 combines with J gene TRBJ2-1; D may match TRBD1 or TRBD2 (6 bases each). CDR3 length equals 15 residues. From germline, CDR1 is SGHRS and CDR2 YFSETQ. Deletions cut 0 bases from V and 2 bases from J, with 9 bases between.

This clonotype was detected a few times. The rearrangement uses TRBV7-9 and TRBJ2-7, with D unresolved. Germline loops: CDR1 SEHNR, CDR2 FQNEAQ (reference sequence). The V end lost 3 bases, the J end lost 3 bases, and 9 bases lay between the germline ends. The CDR3 has 13 amino acids. CDR3 bases: TGTGCCAGCAGCTTGACGAACGACTACGAGCAGTACTTC. Protein: CASSLTNDYEQYF.

This clonotype was counted between two and nine times. V is TRBV18 and J is TRBJ1-6; TRBD1 matches 9 bases. The V gene's germline CDR1 is KGHSH and CDR2 LQKENI. The CDR3 contains 15 residues. Unmatched junction bases numbered 11, after V lost 8 bases and J lost 9 bases. The CDR3 here is CASTKQGAPGSPLHF. CDR3 nucleotides: TGTGCCAGCACAAAACAGGGGGCCCCTGGTTCACCCCTCCACTTT.

This clonotype appeared a few times. CDR3 in amino acids: CASSPLGVRGGNEQFF. The CDR3, as DNA: TGTGCCAGCAGCCCCTTAGGGGTTCGGGGGGGTAATGAGCAGTTCTTC. The V gene is TRBV4-2, the J gene TRBJ2-1; 8 nucleotides line up with TRBD2. The germline V gene encodes CDR1 LGHNA and CDR2 YNFKEQ. J gave up 7 bases and V 4 bases, and 12 bases lay outside the gene matches. The CDR3 loop spans 16 amino acids.

The chain employs TRBV12-3 or TRBV12-4 and TRBJ2-7, with D perhaps TRBD2 (5 bases). Trimming took off 1 base at V and 5 bases at J, with 18 bases between the two ends. CDR3 length: 16 amino acids. The CDR3 DNA reads as TGTGCCAGCAGTTTAGGATGGGGTAGCGTAACCGACGAGCAGTACTTC. Translating gives CASSLGWGSVTDEQYF.

In this sample, this clonotype turned up many times. This sequence joins TRBV5-1 and TRBJ2-1, with 7 bases aligning to TRBD2. Trimming at V came to 2 bases and at J to 4 bases, leaving 9 bases not matched to a gene. Germline loops: CDR1 SGHRS, CDR2 YFSETQ. CDR3 length: 16 amino acids. This CDR3 is CASSFDAGVEYNEQFF. DNA of the CDR3: TGCGCCAGCAGCTTTGACGCGGGAGTAGAGTACAATGAGCAGTTCTTC. The full variable domain, its missing parts supplied by reference TRBV5-1 and TRBJ2-1, is KAGVTQTPRYLIKTRGQQVTLSCSPISGHRSVSWYQQTPGQGLQFLFEYFSETQRNKGNFPGRFSGRQFSNSRSEMNVSTLELGDSALYLCASSFDAGVEYNEQFFGPGTRLTVL.

In its sample, this clonotype was seen a few times. The chain couples TRBV7-2 to TRBJ2-1; possibly TRBD1 for D (5 bases). V was shortened by 1 base and J by 9 bases, with 10 bases between the two germline ends. CDR1 is SGHTA and CDR2 is FQGNSA in the germline V gene. The CDR3 covers 13 residues. CDR3 DNA sequence: TGTGCCAGCAGCTTAGTGACAGTCAGTGAGCAGTTCTTC. Encoded protein: CASSLVTVSEQFF.

This rearrangement joins TRBV12-3 or TRBV12-4 to TRBJ2-3; 10 bases fit TRBD2. The V gene end was trimmed by 5 bases and the J gene end by 6 bases; junction bases not matched to a gene: 11. The CDR3 is made up of 16 amino acids. CDR3 residues: CASSPNSGGPRDTQYF. DNA for the CDR3: TGTGCCAGCAGTCCTAATAGCGGGGGGCCTCGGGATACGCAGTATTTT.

The J gene is TRBJ2-1, the V gene TRBV5-1, with a weak D call TRBD2 (6 bases). Germline V gene lookup returns CDR1 SGHRS and CDR2 YFSETQ. Trimming removed 4 bases at V and 6 bases at J, with 14 bases between. The CDR3 has 14 residues. The CDR3 DNA follows: TGCGCCAGCAGCGCCCAGACTAGTAGCAATGAGCAGTTCTTC. Translated, it gives CASSAQTSSNEQFF.

The CDR3 DNA sequence: TGTGCCACTGGACTAGCAAACACCGGGGAGCTGTTTTTT. This encodes CATGLANTGELFF. The chain uses TRBV3-1 and TRBJ2-2; 8 bases align to TRBD2. Germline assignment: CDR1 LGHDT and CDR2 YNNKEL (reference sequence). V gave up 10 bases and J gave up 2 bases; unmatched junction bases: 3. There are 13 residues in the CDR3.

Only a few counts were recorded for this clonotype. The chain joins TRBV6-2 or TRBV6-3 to TRBJ1-1; no reliable D call. The CDR3 runs 15 residues. The V and J ends lost 2 bases and 4 bases respectively, with 14 bases between them. Germline CDR1 reads MNHEY; CDR2 reads SVGEGT. For the CDR3, the DNA is TGTGCCAGCAGTTACGGCCCAATAGGGCGCACTGAAGCTTTCTTT. The encoded protein is CASSYGPIGRTEAFF.

J is TRBJ2-3 and V is TRBV5-1; D may be TRBD2 (5 bases). V lost 4 bases, J lost 1 base, and 16 bases lay in between. Germline V gene lookup returns CDR1 SGHRS and CDR2 YFSETQ. This CDR3 spans 16 amino acids. The CDR3: CASSAERLAGTDTQYF. The CDR3 region has the DNA TGCGCCAGCAGCGCCGAGAGGCTAGCTGGCACAGATACGCAGTATTTT.

The CDR3 spells CASSQQAGINYGYTF. The CDR3 region has the DNA TGTGCCAGCAGCCAACAAGCTGGCATAAACTATGGCTACACCTTC. This chain joins TRBV3-1 and TRBJ1-2; D call uncertain. V was trimmed by 2 bases and J by 2 bases, leaving 12 bases between them. This CDR3 is 15 amino acids long. From germline, CDR1 is LGHDT and CDR2 YNNKEL (reference sequence).

This sequence joins TRBV20-1 and TRBJ2-1; D is unclear. CDR3 length: 13 residues. Germline V gives CDR1 DFQATT, CDR2 SNEGSKA (reference sequence). The V end was cut by 0 bases, the J end by 11 bases, with 14 bases between. CDR3 bases: TGCAGTGCTAGAGACCTTCGACCGCGGCAGCAGTTCTTC. Protein: CSARDLRPRQQFF.

The chain recombines TRBV7-8 with TRBJ2-3; D remains ambiguous. Trimming took 5 bases from V and 0 from J, leaving 12 bases between them. This CDR3 region has 15 residues. Germline V gene data show CDR1 as SGHVS and CDR2 as FQNEAQ. The CDR3 region has the DNA TGTGCCAGCAGCATCGGCCAATCTAGCACAGATACGCAGTATTTT. This encodes CASSIGQSSTDTQYF.

The CDR3 here is CSAFQGSGGPQETQYF. The CDR3 DNA is TGCAGTGCCTTCCAGGGGAGCGGGGGGCCCCAAGAGACCCAGTACTTC. The chain recombines TRBV20-1 with TRBJ2-5, with 9 bases identical to TRBD2. The CDR3 sequence is 16 residues long. CDR1 and CDR2 (germline): DFQATT, SNEGSKA (reference sequence). Unmatched junction bases numbered 12, after V lost 6 bases and J lost 1 base.

The CDR3 sequence is CASSYGGLSSYEQYF. The CDR3 nucleotides are TGTGCCAGCAGTTACGGGGGACTGAGCTCCTACGAGCAGTACTTC. The chain has TRBV6-2 or TRBV6-3 and TRBJ2-7; D is possibly TRBD2 (6 bases). This CDR3 has 15 amino acids. The V gene lost 2 bases and the J gene lost 0 bases, with 11 bases spanning the gap. Germline assignment: CDR1 MNHEY and CDR2 SVGEGT.

This clonotype was counted a few times. This sequence joins TRBV15 and TRBJ1-5, with D possibly being TRBD1 (5 bases). Per the germline V gene, CDR1 is LNHNV and CDR2 is YYDKDF (reference sequence). Trimming cost V 9 bases and J 4 bases, with 16 bases left between them. There are 14 residues in the CDR3. For the CDR3, the DNA is TGTGCCACGGGGGGAATTGGACCGAATCAGCCCCAGCATTTT. It specifies CATGGIGPNQPQHF.

CDR3 nucleotide sequence: TGCAGTGCTAGAGATTTACGGGGCTACTCCTACGAGCAGTACTTC. Its translation is CSARDLRGYSYEQYF. The V and J genes are TRBV20-1 and TRBJ2-7; tentatively, D is TRBD1 or TRBD2 (5 bases each). Germline V CDR1 and CDR2: DFQATT, SNEGSKA (reference sequence). This CDR3 is built from 15 residues. V dropped 0 bases and J dropped 0 bases, with 12 bases sitting between them.

This clonotype has ten or more counts. V usage is TRBV20-1 and J usage is TRBJ2-1, with D possibly being TRBD2 (5 bases). Germline loops: CDR1 DFQATT, CDR2 SNEGSKA (reference sequence). V lost 7 bases and J lost 0, with 16 bases in between. This CDR3 has 15 residues. The CDR3, as DNA: TGCAGTGTCCCACGGGGTAGCAGCTCCTACAATGAGCAGTTCTTC. Translation gives CSVPRGSSSYNEQFF.